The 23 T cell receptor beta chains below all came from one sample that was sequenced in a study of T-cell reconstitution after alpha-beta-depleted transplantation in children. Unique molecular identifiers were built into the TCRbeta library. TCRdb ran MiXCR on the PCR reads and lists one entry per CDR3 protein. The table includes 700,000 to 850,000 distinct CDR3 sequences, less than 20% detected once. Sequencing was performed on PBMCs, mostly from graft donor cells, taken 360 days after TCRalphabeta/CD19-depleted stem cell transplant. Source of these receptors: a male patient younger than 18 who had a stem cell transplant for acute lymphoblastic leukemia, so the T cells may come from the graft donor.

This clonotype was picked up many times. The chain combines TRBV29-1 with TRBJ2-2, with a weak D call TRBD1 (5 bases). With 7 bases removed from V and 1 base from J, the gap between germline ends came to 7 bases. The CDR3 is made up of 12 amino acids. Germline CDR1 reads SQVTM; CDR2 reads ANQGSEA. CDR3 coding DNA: TGCAGCGCTGACAGGAACACCGGGGAGCTGTTTTTT. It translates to CSADRNTGELFF.

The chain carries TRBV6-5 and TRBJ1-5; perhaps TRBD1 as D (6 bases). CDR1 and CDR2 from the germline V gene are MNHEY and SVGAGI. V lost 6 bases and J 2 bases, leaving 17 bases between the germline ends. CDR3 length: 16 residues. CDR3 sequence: CASSDPGAGGNQPQHF. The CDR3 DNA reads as TGTGCCAGCAGCGATCCGGGGGCGGGAGGCAATCAGCCCCAGCATTTT.

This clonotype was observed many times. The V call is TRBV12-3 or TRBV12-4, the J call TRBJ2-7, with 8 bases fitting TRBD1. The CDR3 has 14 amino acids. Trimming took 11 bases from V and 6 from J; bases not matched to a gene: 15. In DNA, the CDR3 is TGTGCCTCACGACCGACAGGGGAACCTTCCGAGCAGTACTTC. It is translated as CASRPTGEPSEQYF.

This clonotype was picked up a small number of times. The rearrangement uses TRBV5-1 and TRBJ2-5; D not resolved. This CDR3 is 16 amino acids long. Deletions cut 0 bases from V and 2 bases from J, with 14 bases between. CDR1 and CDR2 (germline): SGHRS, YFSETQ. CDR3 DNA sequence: TGCGCCAGCAGCTTGGTTCCCCTAGAGTGGCAAGAGACCCAGTACTTC. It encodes CASSLVPLEWQETQYF.

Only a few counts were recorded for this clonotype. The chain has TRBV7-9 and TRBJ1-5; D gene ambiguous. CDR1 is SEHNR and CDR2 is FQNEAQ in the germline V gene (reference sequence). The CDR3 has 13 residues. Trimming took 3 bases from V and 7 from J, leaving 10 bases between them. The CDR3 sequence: CASSFPYGQPQHF. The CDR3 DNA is TGTGCCAGCAGCTTCCCCTATGGGCAGCCCCAGCATTTT. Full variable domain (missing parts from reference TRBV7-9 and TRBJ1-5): DTGVSQNPRHKITKRGQNVTFRCDPISEHNRLYWYRQTLGQGPEFLTYFQNEAQLEKSRLLSDRFSAERPKGSFSTLEIQRTEQGDSAMYLCASSFPYGQPQHFGDGTRLSIL.

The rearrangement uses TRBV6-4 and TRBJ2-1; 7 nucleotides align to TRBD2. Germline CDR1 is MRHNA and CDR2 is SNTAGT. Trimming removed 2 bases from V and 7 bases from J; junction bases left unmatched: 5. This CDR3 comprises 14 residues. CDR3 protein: CASSDGRTRNEQFF. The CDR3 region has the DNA TGTGCCAGCAGTGACGGTAGGACTAGGAATGAGCAGTTCTTC.

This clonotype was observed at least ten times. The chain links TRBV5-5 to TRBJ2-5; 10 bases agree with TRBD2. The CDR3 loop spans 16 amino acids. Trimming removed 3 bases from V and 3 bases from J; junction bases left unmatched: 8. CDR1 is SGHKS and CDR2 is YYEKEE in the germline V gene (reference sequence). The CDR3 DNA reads TGTGCCAGCAGCTCGCCATGGACTAGCGGTGAAGAGACCCAGTACTTC. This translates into CASSSPWTSGEETQYF.

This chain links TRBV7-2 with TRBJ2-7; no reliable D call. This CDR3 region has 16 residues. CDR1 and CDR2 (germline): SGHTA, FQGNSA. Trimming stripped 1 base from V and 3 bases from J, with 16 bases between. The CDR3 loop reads CASSLERFRANYEQYF. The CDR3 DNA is TGTGCCAGCAGCTTAGAGAGATTCCGGGCCAACTACGAGCAGTACTTC.

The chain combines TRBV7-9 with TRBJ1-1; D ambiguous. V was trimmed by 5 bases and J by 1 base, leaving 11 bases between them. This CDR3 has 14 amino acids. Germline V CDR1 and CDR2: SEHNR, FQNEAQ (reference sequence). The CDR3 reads CASSPDVRNTEAFF. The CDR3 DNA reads TGTGCCAGCAGCCCGGATGTCAGGAACACTGAAGCTTTCTTT.

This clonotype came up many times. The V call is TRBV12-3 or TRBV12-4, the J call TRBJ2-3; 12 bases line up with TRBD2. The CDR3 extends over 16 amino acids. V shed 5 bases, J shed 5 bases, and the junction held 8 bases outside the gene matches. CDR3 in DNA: TGTGCCAGCAGTCACCTAGCGGGAGGGCCCAGAGATACGCAGTATTTT. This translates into CASSHLAGGPRDTQYF.

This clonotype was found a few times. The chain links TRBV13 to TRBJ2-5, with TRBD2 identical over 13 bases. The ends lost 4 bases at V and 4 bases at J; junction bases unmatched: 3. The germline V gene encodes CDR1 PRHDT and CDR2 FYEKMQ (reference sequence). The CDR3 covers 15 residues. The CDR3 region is CASSSGTSGIETQYF. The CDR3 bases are TGTGCCAGCAGCTCCGGGACTAGCGGGATAGAGACCCAGTACTTC. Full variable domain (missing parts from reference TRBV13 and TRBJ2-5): AAGVIQSPRHLIKEKRETATLKCYPIPRHDTVYWYQQGPGQDPQFLISFYEKMQSDKGSIPDRFSAQQFSDYHSELNMSSLELGDSALYFCASSSGTSGIETQYFGPGTRLLVL.

The CDR3 DNA reads as TGTGCCAGCAGTCCTCATAACAGGGGGGAGACCCAGTACTTC. As protein: CASSPHNRGETQYF. The genes are TRBV12-3 or TRBV12-4 and TRBJ2-5, with 8 bases identical to TRBD1. The trim removed 5 bases at V and 5 bases at J, leaving 7 bases unmatched. This CDR3 comprises 14 residues.

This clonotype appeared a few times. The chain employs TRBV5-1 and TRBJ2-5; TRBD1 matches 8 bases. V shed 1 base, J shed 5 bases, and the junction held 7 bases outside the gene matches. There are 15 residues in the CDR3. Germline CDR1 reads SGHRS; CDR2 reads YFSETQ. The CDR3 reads CASSLWQGARETQYF. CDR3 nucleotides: TGCGCCAGCAGCTTGTGGCAGGGGGCGAGGGAGACCCAGTACTTC.

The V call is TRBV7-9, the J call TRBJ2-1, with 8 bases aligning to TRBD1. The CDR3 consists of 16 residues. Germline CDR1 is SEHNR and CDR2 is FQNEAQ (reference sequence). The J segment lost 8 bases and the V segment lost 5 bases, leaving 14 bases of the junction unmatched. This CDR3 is CASSPHRDRYGDEQFF. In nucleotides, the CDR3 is TGTGCCAGCAGCCCCCACAGGGACAGGTACGGGGATGAGCAGTTCTTC.

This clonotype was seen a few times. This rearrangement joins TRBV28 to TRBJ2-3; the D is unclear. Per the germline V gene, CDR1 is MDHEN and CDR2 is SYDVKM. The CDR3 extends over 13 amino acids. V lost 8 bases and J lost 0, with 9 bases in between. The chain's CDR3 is CASQDPSTDTQYF. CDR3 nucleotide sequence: TGTGCCAGCCAGGACCCTAGCACAGATACGCAGTATTTT.

The CDR3 loop is CASGWEDNEQFF. The CDR3 nucleotides read TGCGCCAGCGGATGGGAGGACAATGAGCAGTTCTTC. The chain has TRBV4-1 and TRBJ2-1; tentative D call: TRBD2 (6 bases). Germline CDR1 MGHRA, CDR2 YSYEKL. This CDR3 is 12 amino acids long. Deletions cut 8 bases from V and 5 bases from J, with 10 bases between.

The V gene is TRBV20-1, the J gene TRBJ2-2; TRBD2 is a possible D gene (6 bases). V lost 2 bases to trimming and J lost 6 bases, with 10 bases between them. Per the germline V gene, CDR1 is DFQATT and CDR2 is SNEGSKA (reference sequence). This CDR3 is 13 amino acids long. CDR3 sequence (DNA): TGCAGTGCTAGACCATCGGGGGCCGGGGAGCTGTTTTTT. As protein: CSARPSGAGELFF.

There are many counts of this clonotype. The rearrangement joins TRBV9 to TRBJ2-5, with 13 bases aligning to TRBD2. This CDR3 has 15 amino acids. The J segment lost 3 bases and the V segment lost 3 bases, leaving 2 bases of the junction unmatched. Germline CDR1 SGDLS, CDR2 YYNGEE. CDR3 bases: TGTGCCAGCAGCGCCGGACTAGCGGGAGAAGAGACCCAGTACTTC. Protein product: CASSAGLAGEETQYF.

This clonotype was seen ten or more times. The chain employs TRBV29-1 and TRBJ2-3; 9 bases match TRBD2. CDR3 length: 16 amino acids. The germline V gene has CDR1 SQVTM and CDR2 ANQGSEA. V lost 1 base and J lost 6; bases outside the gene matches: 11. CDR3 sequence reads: CSVEGALAGTPDTQYF. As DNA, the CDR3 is TGCAGCGTTGAAGGGGCCCTAGCGGGGACTCCGGATACGCAGTATTTT.

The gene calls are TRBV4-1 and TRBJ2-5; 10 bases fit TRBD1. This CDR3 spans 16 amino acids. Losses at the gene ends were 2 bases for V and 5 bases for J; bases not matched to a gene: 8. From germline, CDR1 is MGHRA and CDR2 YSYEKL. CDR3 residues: CASSQLFPGQGETQYF. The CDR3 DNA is TGCGCCAGCAGCCAACTCTTTCCGGGACAGGGGGAGACCCAGTACTTC.

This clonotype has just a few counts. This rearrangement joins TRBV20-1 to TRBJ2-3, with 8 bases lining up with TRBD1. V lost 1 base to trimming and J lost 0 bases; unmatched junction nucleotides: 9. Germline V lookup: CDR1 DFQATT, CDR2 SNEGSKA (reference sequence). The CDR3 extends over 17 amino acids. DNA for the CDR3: TGCAGTGCTAGAGGGACAGGGACCACTTCTAGCACAGATACGCAGTATTTT. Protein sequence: CSARGTGTTSSTDTQYF.

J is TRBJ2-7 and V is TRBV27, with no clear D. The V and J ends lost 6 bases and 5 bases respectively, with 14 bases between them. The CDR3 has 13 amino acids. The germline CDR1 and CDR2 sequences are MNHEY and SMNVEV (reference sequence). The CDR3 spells CASSPLLLNEQYF. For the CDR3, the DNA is TGTGCCAGCAGCCCTTTATTACTAAACGAGCAGTACTTC.

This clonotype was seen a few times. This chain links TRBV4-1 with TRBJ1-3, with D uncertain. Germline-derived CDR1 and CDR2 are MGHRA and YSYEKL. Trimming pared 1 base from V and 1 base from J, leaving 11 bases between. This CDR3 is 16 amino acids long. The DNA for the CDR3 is TGCGCCAGCAGCCAAGTACGAGGGAAGTCTGGAAACACCATATATTTT. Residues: CASSQVRGKSGNTIYF.